Listed below are T cell receptor beta chains from one sample, sequenced in a study of Graves' ophthalmopathy and Graves' hyperthyroidism. TCRdb reanalysed the multiplex PCR reads using MiXCR and keeps one entry per CDR3 protein. The repertoire includes approximately 1.2 million distinct CDR3 sequences, roughly two fifths of them detected once, and 11% sits in the top ten. The sequenced sample consisted of peripheral blood or thyroid tissue (not recorded which). These TCRs come from an adult man with Graves' hyperthyroidism. CDR3s include the opening cysteine and the closing phenylalanine or tryptophan. The order of the fields is V gene, J gene, clone size, D gene, CDR3 DNA, CDR3 protein. D genes are given only for firm matches. A clone size is listed for some rows: how often the clone was seen (once, few, many), or a class if it is expanded.

TRBV2	TRBJ2-5	once	TRBD1	TGTGCCAGCGAGACAGGGCATCAAGAGACCCAGTACTTC	CASETGHQETQYF
TRBV25-1	TRBJ2-5	-	TRBD2	TGTGCCAGCAGTGAAGGCGGGAGTAGAGAGACCCAGTACTTC	CASSEGGSRETQYF
TRBV9	TRBJ2-7	many	-	TGTGCCAGCAGCGTAGTAGCGAACTCCTACGAGCAGTACTTC	CASSVVANSYEQYF
TRBV29-1	TRBJ1-1	-	TRBD1	TGCAGCGTTGGGACAGGGTATACTGAAGCTTTCTTT	CSVGTGYTEAFF
TRBV27	TRBJ1-6	few	TRBD1	TGTGCCAGCGCTCCGACAGGGTTCGGTTCACCCCTCCACTTT	CASAPTGFGSPLHF
TRBV4-2	TRBJ2-6	few	-	TGTGCCAGCAGCCAAGTTAGCAAAGAGGCCAACGTCCTGACTTTC	CASSQVSKEANVLTF
TRBV7-2	TRBJ1-1	many	-	TGTGCCAGCAGCTTATCTCCCAGGGCCGGCACTGAAGCTTTCTTT	CASSLSPRAGTEAFF
TRBV24-1	TRBJ1-1	-	-	TGTGCCACCAGTGATTTGACACCGGTTGTTTTCTTT	CATSDLTPVVFF
TRBV5-8	TRBJ1-5	many	-	TGTGCCAGCAGCTTGTTCGGCAGCCCAAATCAGCCCCAGCATTTT	CASSLFGSPNQPQHF
TRBV12-3/TRBV12-4	TRBJ1-2	few	TRBD1	TGTGCCAGCAGTCACAGGGGGTTAGGATATGGCTACACCTTC	CASSHRGLGYGYTF
TRBV12-3/TRBV12-4	TRBJ1-4	few	-	TGTGCCAGCAGTTTACTACAGGGAAATGAAAAACTGTTTTTT	CASSLLQGNEKLFF
TRBV9	TRBJ1-1	many	-	TGTGCCAGCAGCGTAGTATATCGAGGTGAAGCTTTCTTT	CASSVVYRGEAFF
TRBV19	TRBJ2-2	many	-	TGTGCCAGTAGTATAGATTTCGGTCGTAGCCACACCGGGGAGCTGTTTTTT	CASSIDFGRSHTGELFF
TRBV29-1	TRBJ2-7	many	-	TGCAGCGTGGGAGAGACAGGAACGTCCTACGAGCAGTACTTC	CSVGETGTSYEQYF
TRBV7-8	TRBJ2-7	-	TRBD1	TGTGCCAGCAGCCAGGGACAGACAGGCGAGCAGTACTTC	CASSQGQTGEQYF
TRBV29-1	TRBJ1-2	-	-	TGCAGCGTCAGGACTAGCGGGGGCTACACCTTC	CSVRTSGGYTF
TRBV12-3/TRBV12-4	TRBJ2-5	-	TRBD1	TGTGCCAGCAGAGGGACAGTCGGGAAAGAGACCCGGTACTTC	CASRGTVGKETRYF
TRBV5-1	TRBJ2-7	many	TRBD1	TGCGCCAGCAGCTTGGGAAGACAGGGGTTCTACGAGCAGTACTTC	CASSLGRQGFYEQYF
TRBV12-3/TRBV12-4	TRBJ1-2	many	TRBD1	TGTGCCAGCAACCGGGACAGCTATGGCTACACCTTC	CASNRDSYGYTF
TRBV19	TRBJ1-6	many	-	TGTGCCAGTAGTGCACAGGGAAATTCACCCCTCCACTTT	CASSAQGNSPLHF
TRBV12-3/TRBV12-4	TRBJ2-5	many	-	TGTGCCAGCAGTTTATCCGAGGGAATCCAAGAGACCCAGTACTTC	CASSLSEGIQETQYF
TRBV7-6	TRBJ2-2	-	TRBD2	TGTGCCAGCACCGACACCGGGACTAGCGGGAGTGTGGAGCTGTTTTTT	CASTDTGTSGSVELFF
TRBV7-2	TRBJ1-1	-	TRBD1	TGTGCCAGCAGCGCCCGGGACAGGGGACCTGAAGCTTTCTTT	CASSARDRGPEAFF
TRBV28	TRBJ2-7	once	TRBD1	TGTGCCAGCGGGACCGGGACAGCCACCTACGAGCAGTACTTC	CASGTGTATYEQYF
TRBV6-5	TRBJ2-7	few	-	TGTGCCAGCAGTTACGGAGCTAACTACGAGCAGTACTTC	CASSYGANYEQYF
TRBV28	TRBJ2-5	-	-	TGTGCCAGCAGCCCTATTTGGCAGGGGCAAGAGACCCAGTACTTC	CASSPIWQGQETQYF
TRBV5-1	TRBJ2-5	-	-	TGCGCCAGCAGCTTGGCGCGGGGTTATCGGGAGACCCTGTACTTC	CASSLARGYRETLYF
TRBV19	TRBJ1-1	-	-	TGTGCCAGTAGTTCGGCAGGGAGGGTCACTGAAGCTTTCTTT	CASSSAGRVTEAFF
TRBV10-3	TRBJ1-1	-	-	TGTGCCATCAGTGTGTCGGGACTAGCGGGAGTATTCTTT	CAISVSGLAGVFF
TRBV10-3	TRBJ2-7	many	TRBD2	TGTGCCGGACTAGCGGGAGCCTACGAGCAGTACTTC	CAGLAGAYEQYF
TRBV29-1	TRBJ1-3	once	-	TGCAGCGTTGAGTTGACAGGCCCTAACTATGGAAACACCATATATTTT	CSVELTGPNYGNTIYF
TRBV20-1	TRBJ1-5	-	TRBD1	TGCAGTGCTCTAGAGGGGGCGGGCAATCAGCCCCAGCATTTT	CSALEGAGNQPQHF
TRBV20-1	TRBJ1-6	-	TRBD1	TGCAGTGCTCGACCCGGGACAGGCACCATTCGACCCCTCCACTTT	CSARPGTGTIRPLHF
TRBV29-1	TRBJ2-1	-	TRBD1	TGCAGCGGGGGACAGGGGCCTTACAATGAGCAGTTCTTC	CSGGQGPYNEQFF
TRBV7-8	TRBJ2-2	-	-	TGTGCCAGCAGCTTAGGACTAGTTGTGACCGGGGAGCTGTTTTTT	CASSLGLVVTGELFF
TRBV7-2	TRBJ1-4	-	-	TGCGCCAGCAGCCAAGGAAGAGACAGTAATGAAAAACTGTTTTTT	CASSQGRDSNEKLFF
TRBV10-3	TRBJ1-6	many	TRBD1	TGTGCCATCGGGAGGGACAGTCACTATAATTCACCCCTCCACTTT	CAIGRDSHYNSPLHF
TRBV4-3	TRBJ1-4	-	TRBD1	TGCGCCAGCAGCCCCCACATCTTGACAGGGCGCCCTGAAAAACTGTTTTTT	CASSPHILTGRPEKLFF
TRBV9	TRBJ2-7	few	-	TGTGCCAGCAGCCCACGGGGGTTCTCGGGGCTGAGCTCCTACGAGCAGTACTTC	CASSPRGFSGLSSYEQYF
TRBV2	TRBJ2-2	few	-	TGTGCCAGCAGTGAGTTCCCCTCTAACACCGGGGAGCTGTTTTTT	CASSEFPSNTGELFF
TRBV7-3	TRBJ1-6	once	TRBD1	TGTGCCAGCAGTCCCCGGGACAGGGTTGGTAATTCACCCCTCCACTTT	CASSPRDRVGNSPLHF
TRBV29-1	TRBJ2-7	many	-	TGCAGCGTGGGGACTGACGCTACCTACGAGCAGTACTTC	CSVGTDATYEQYF
TRBV25-1	TRBJ2-5	-	TRBD1	TGTGCCAGCAGTTACCCCCGGGACAGCCCACGGGGGACCCAGTACTTC	CASSYPRDSPRGTQYF
TRBV7-9	TRBJ1-1	many	TRBD1	TGTGCCAGCAGCGACCCTCGACAGGGCCCTGAAGCTTTCTTT	CASSDPRQGPEAFF
TRBV7-9	TRBJ1-4	-	-	TGTGCCAGCAGCCCCACCCGGGGTTCTGAAAAACTGTTTTTT	CASSPTRGSEKLFF
TRBV7-9	TRBJ1-6	-	TRBD1	TGTGCCAGCAGCTCGGCCGGGACAGGGTTTTCACCCCTCCACTTT	CASSSAGTGFSPLHF
TRBV10-3	TRBJ2-7	many	TRBD1	TGTGCCACCGCGGGTGGGACAGCCTACGAGCAGTACTTC	CATAGGTAYEQYF
TRBV11-2	TRBJ2-2	many	-	TGTGCCAGTACAGAGCTCTCCGGGGAGCTGTTTTTT	CASTELSGELFF
TRBV20-1	TRBJ1-2	-	TRBD1	TGCAGTGCTAGAGATTTCGGGACAGGGGGCAGGCATGGCTACACCTTC	CSARDFGTGGRHGYTF
TRBV27	TRBJ2-7	-	TRBD2	TGTGCCAGCAAAAGCGGGAGCTACGAGCAGTACTTC	CASKSGSYEQYF
TRBV12-3/TRBV12-4	TRBJ1-1	-	-	TGTGCCAGCAGCTGGCTGGGGACAAAAAGCTTACTCTTT	CASSWLGTKSLLF
TRBV10-3	TRBJ2-5	few	-	TGTGCCAGCTCCCTCGCGTGGGGACTGCAAGAGACCCAGTACTTC	CASSLAWGLQETQYF
TRBV2	TRBJ1-5	-	-	TGTGCCAGCAATCGTATAGACAATCAGCCCCAGCATTTT	CASNRIDNQPQHF
TRBV19	TRBJ1-4	-	-	TGTGCCAGTACCACTTTTGGACTAGACGAGGAAAAACTGTTTTTT	CASTTFGLDEEKLFF